This T cell receptor beta chain was retrieved from a study of cytomegalovirus exposure and HLA in healthy donors. As for the study in general: Of 350 to 400 genotyped donors, 80% to 85% grouped in the Caucasian-associated ancestry cluster.

PCR employed 60 Vbeta and 13 Jbeta primers. Original methodology: In a later analysis, some 80 million unique TCR beta chains included roughly 11 million shared by two or more donors. The assay was immunoSEQ multiplex PCR, and TCRdb's table has in-frame clones only and misses some. For V, J and clone size, that table is used; D and trimming come from the DNA. The data contain about 200,000 clones, roughly 13% of them singletons. This clone was counted between two and nine times. The antigen remains unidentified. Study findings and constraints: Immune exposure was documented only through CMV serostatus. Presence/absence comparisons presumed near-even sequencing depth among donors.

In germline, CDR1 is GTSNPN, CDR2 SVGIG (reference sequence). With 3 bases clipped from V and 6 bases from J, the junction kept 2 bases outside the gene matches. This CDR3 is 12 amino acids long. Sample: PBMCs. The TCR was taken from a middle-aged man in good health and CMV-seropositive. The V and J genes are TRBV30 and TRBJ2-7; TRBD1 aligns across 10 bases. The CDR3 bases are TGTGCCTGGAGCCGGGACAGGGGCGAGCAGTACTTC. Its protein product is CAWSRDRGEQYF.